This T cell receptor beta chain comes out of a study of blood T cell repertoires in COVID-19 (dated by TCRdb to 2018 to 2020). At the level of the whole study: The collaborator samples originated in the United States, Italy and Spain and spanned the acute and convalescent phases of COVID-19. The material from the prospective study consisted of cDNA or gDNA derived from T cells, B-cell-depleted T cells, or PBMCs. The dataset comprised deeply sampled blood TCRbeta repertoires from subjects exposed to, actively infected with, or recovered from COVID-19. A freely available public database, intended as a resource for researchers studying the immune response to SARS-CoV-2, is where the repertoires were released. Samples were obtained from the ongoing ImmuneRACE study (first 160 participants) and from 1,254 subjects provided by 6 global collaborators. The sample metadata nearly always contained a de-identified subject ID, COVID-19 status, age in years and sex. HLA class I and class II types, where available, came from metadata supplied by the sample provider rather than from assay-based typing. The full study reports these points: The quantity of clinical and demographic metadata differed by source and by participant and was supplied without curation.

Whole blood was collected in K2EDTA tubes by collaborating institutions according to the institutions' own protocols. For TCRbeta analysis, collaborator samples were shipped as frozen whole blood, as isolated PBMCs, or as DNA extracted from either sample type. The immunoSEQ Assay, a bias-controlled multiplex PCR, was used to amplify TCRbeta CDR3 regions from genomic DNA. Regarding the original processing steps: The number of nucleated cells in each sample was estimated from the amplification of reference gene primers within the assay. To quantify the absolute abundance of each unique TCRbeta CDR3 rearrangement, sequence reads were collapsed and filtered. Productive Simpson clonality was computed per sample as the square root of Simpson's diversity index over productive rearrangements. As stored in TCRdb, this immuneACCESS dataset retains in-frame rearrangements with V and J assigned. A fraction of the clones does not appear; measured against another copy, unresolved V genes explain less than half of the discrepancy, and the remainder lacks a known reason. The D gene and trimming were derived from the DNA, and the V and J assignments and clone size from that table. The sample profile shows 40,000 to 45,000 clones; nearly 90% of them were found once. 6.2% of the sample is in the top ten clones.

Note on this clone: Its antigen is not yet known. No clone much larger than this one lies a single base away; base qualities are absent.

The V and J ends are trimmed by 2 bases and 9 bases, leaving 8 bases between them. The CDR3 contains 12 residues, cysteine and phenylalanine counted. Just CDR3 DNA is preserved here, 36 bases in frame from base 1. This chain is built from TRBV12-3 or TRBV12-4 and TRBJ2-1; no D gene is confidently identified. The source material was peripheral blood. This clonotype was sampled from a human donor in a cohort sampled during active COVID-19. The CDR3 protein: CASSLFLVEQFF. The nucleotide sequence is TGTGCCAGCAGTTTATTTTTAGTTGAGCAGTTCTTC.